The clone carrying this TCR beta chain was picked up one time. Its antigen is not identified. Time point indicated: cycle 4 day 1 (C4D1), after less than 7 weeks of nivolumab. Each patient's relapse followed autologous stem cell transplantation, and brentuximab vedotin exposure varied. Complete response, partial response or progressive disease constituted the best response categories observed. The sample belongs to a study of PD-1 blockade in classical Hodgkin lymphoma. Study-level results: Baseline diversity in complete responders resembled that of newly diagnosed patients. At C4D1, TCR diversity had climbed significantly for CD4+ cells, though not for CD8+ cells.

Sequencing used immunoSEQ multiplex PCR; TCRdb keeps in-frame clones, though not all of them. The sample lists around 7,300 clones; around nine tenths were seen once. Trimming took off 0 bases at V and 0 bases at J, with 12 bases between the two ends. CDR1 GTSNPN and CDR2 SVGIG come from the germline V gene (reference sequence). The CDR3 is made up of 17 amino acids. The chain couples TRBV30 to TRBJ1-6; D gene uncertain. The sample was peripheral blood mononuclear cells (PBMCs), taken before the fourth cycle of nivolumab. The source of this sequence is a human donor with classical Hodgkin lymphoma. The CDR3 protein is CAWSVKRESSYNSPLHF. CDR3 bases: TGTGCCTGGAGTGTAAAGAGGGAGAGCTCCTATAATTCACCCCTCCACTTT.